These 18 T cell receptor beta chains were all obtained from the same sample, sequenced in a study of cytomegalovirus exposure and HLA in healthy donors. The PCR contained 60 Vbeta and 13 Jbeta primers. Clones were read by immunoSEQ multiplex PCR, and TCRdb kept only the in-frame ones, dropping some. Of 100,000 to 150,000 clones in the sample, 77% were seen once. Specimen: PBMCs. The source of these receptors is a male donor in good health and CMV-seropositive.

This rearrangement joins TRBV11-2 to TRBJ2-7; 7 positions match TRBD1. CDR3 length: 16 amino acids. Germline lookup yields CDR1 SGHAT and CDR2 FQNNGV. The trim removed 5 bases at V and 1 base at J, leaving 11 bases unmatched. This CDR3 reads CASSREGQAFSYEQYF. In DNA form, the CDR3 reads TGTGCCAGCAGCCGTGAAGGACAGGCCTTTTCCTACGAGCAGTACTTC.

The rearrangement uses TRBV11-3 and TRBJ2-7; D possibly corresponds to TRBD2 (5 bases). The germline V gene has CDR1 SGHNT and CDR2 YENEEA. V lost 3 bases, J lost 7 bases, and 28 bases lay in between. The CDR3 has 18 amino acids. CDR3 protein: CASSFIPVAYSGPGEQYF. In DNA, the CDR3 is TGTGCCAGCAGCTTCATACCCGTGGCCTATTCAGGTCCGGGGGAGCAGTACTTC.

This clone was counted a few times. The V and J genes are TRBV7-8 and TRBJ2-7, with 9 bases that match TRBD1. Germline CDR1 is SGHVS and CDR2 is FQNEAQ. The V and J ends lost 0 bases and 2 bases, in that order; junction bases with no gene match: 2. This CDR3 region has 15 residues. CDR3 nucleotides: TGTGCCAGCAGCTTAGCCCGGGACAGGGCCTACGAGCAGTACTTC. It specifies CASSLARDRAYEQYF.

Regarding this clone: The sample carries other DNA sequences with the same CDR3. V gene TRBV10-3 combines with J gene TRBJ1-1, with a tentative D call TRBD1 (6 bases). Trimming removed 0 bases at V and 4 bases at J, with 6 bases between. CDR1 and CDR2 (germline): ENHRY, SYGVKD. This CDR3 contains 13 residues. CDR3 amino acids: CAISESGGTEAFF. The DNA of the CDR3 is TGTGCCATCAGTGAGTCAGGGGGCACTGAAGCTTTCTTT.

The chain is built from TRBV5-5 and TRBJ2-7; TRBD1 agrees at 8 bases. Germline CDR1 SGHKS, CDR2 YYEKEE (reference sequence). The CDR3 sequence is 16 residues long. The V segment lost 2 bases and the J segment 0 bases; nucleotides outside the gene matches: 7. The CDR3 loop reads CASSFGQGYPSYEQYF. The CDR3 region has the DNA TGTGCCAGCAGCTTTGGACAGGGTTACCCCTCCTACGAGCAGTACTTC.

This sequence joins TRBV6-5 and TRBJ2-7; D is uncertain. This CDR3 contains 14 residues. The V and J ends lost 0 bases and 2 bases respectively, with 8 bases between them. The germline V gene encodes CDR1 MNHEY and CDR2 SVGAGI. The CDR3 nucleotides read TGTGCCAGCAGTTACTCGGGCAGGCCCTACGAGCAGTACTTC. Amino acids: CASSYSGRPYEQYF.

V gene TRBV6-1 combines with J gene TRBJ1-5, with 9 bases that match TRBD1. CDR1 is MNHNS, CDR2 SASEGT, per germline. The CDR3 length is 13 residues. The V gene end was trimmed by 6 bases and the J gene end by 6 bases; junction bases not matched to a gene: 3. DNA of the CDR3: TGTGCCAGCAGGATGACAGGGGGTCAGCCCCAGCATTTT. Protein sequence: CASRMTGGQPQHF.

This clone was counted only a few times. The junction shows a germline mismatch at one end, possibly a read error. The chain carries TRBV29-1 and TRBJ1-3, with D hard to call. The CDR3 consists of 14 residues. Germline V gene data show CDR1 as SQVTM and CDR2 as ANQGSEA. CDR3 residues: CSAEYLASGNTIYF. Written as DNA, the CDR3 is TGCAGCGCTGAATATCTTGCGTCTGGAAACACCATATATTTT.

This clone was observed a few times. The chain carries TRBV5-1 and TRBJ2-3, with a possible D match to TRBD1 (7 bases). Germline CDR1 reads SGHRS; CDR2 reads YFSETQ. CDR3 length: 20 amino acids. Trimming took 0 bases from V and 0 from J, leaving 23 bases between them. In nucleotides, the CDR3 is TGCGCCAGCAGCTTGGCCTCAGGGGGAGTGTCTAGCGCTAGCACAGATACGCAGTATTTT. Its protein is CASSLASGGVSSASTDTQYF. The variable domain in full, completed from reference TRBV5-1 and TRBJ2-3, reads KAGVTQTPRYLIKTRGQQVTLSCSPISGHRSVSWYQQTPGQGLQFLFEYFSETQRNKGNFPGRFSGRQFSNSRSEMNVSTLELGDSALYLCASSLASGGVSSASTDTQYFGPGTRLTVL.

The chain's CDR3 is CASSLSGWESFSGANVLTF. The CDR3 bases are TGCGCCAGCAGCTTGAGCGGTTGGGAGTCTTTCTCTGGGGCCAACGTCCTGACTTTC. The J gene is TRBJ2-6, the V gene TRBV5-1; perhaps TRBD2 as D (5 bases). The V and J ends lost 1 base and 0 bases respectively, with 17 bases between them. Per the germline V gene, CDR1 is SGHRS and CDR2 is YFSETQ. The CDR3 runs 19 residues.

The rearrangement links TRBV20-1 to TRBJ1-1; tentatively, D is TRBD1 (5 bases). The CDR3 consists of 10 residues. V was cut by 4 bases and J by 9 bases, with 9 bases left in between. Germline V gene lookup returns CDR1 DFQATT and CDR2 SNEGSKA (reference sequence). CDR3 region: CSAKQVQAFF. The CDR3, as DNA: TGCAGTGCTAAACAGGTGCAAGCTTTCTTT.

This chain uses TRBV29-1 with TRBJ2-2, with D hard to call. The length of the CDR3 is 14 residues. Germline CDR1 SQVTM, CDR2 ANQGSEA. V lost 5 bases to trimming and J lost 5 bases, with 15 bases between them. CDR3 in amino acids: CSVLRGARTGELFF. CDR3 coding DNA: TGCAGCGTTTTAAGAGGAGCACGGACCGGGGAGCTGTTTTTT.

The chain joins TRBV15 to TRBJ2-7; D call uncertain. The V and J ends lost 3 bases and 0 bases respectively, with 9 bases between them. Looked up from germline, CDR1 is LNHNV and CDR2 is YYDKDF (reference sequence). The CDR3 totals 14 residues. The CDR3 DNA reads TGTGCCACCAGCAGCAGCGCCAGCTCCTACGAGCAGTACTTC. Translating gives CATSSSASSYEQYF.

The CDR3 sequence: CASSLGGTFALPYEQYF. CDR3 sequence (DNA): TGTGCCAGCAGCTTAGGTGGGACTTTTGCCCTACCGTACGAGCAGTACTTC. This chain joins TRBV7-6 and TRBJ2-7; tentatively, D is TRBD2 (6 bases). The germline V and J ends were trimmed by 1 base and 4 bases, with 20 bases remaining between them. The germline V gene encodes CDR1 SGHVS and CDR2 FNYEAQ. The CDR3 extends over 17 amino acids.

J is TRBJ1-1 and V is TRBV7-6; TRBD1 agrees at 7 bases. Trimming removed 4 bases from V and 1 base from J; junction bases left unmatched: 0. The length of the CDR3 is 13 residues. CDR1 is SGHVS and CDR2 is FNYEAQ in the germline V gene. As DNA, the CDR3 is TGTGCCAGCAGCTACAGGGGGAACACTGAAGCTTTCTTT. Residues: CASSYRGNTEAFF. The full variable domain, its missing parts supplied by reference TRBV7-6 and TRBJ1-1, is GAGVSQSPRYKVTKRGQDVALRCDPISGHVSLYWYRQALGQGPEFLTYFNYEAQQDKSGLPNDRFSAERPEGSISTLTIQRTEQRDSAMYRCASSYRGNTEAFFGQGTRLTVV.

The chain carries TRBV25-1 and TRBJ1-1; 8 bases agree with TRBD1. The CDR3 is 14 residues long. With 2 bases clipped from V and 7 bases from J, the junction kept 6 bases outside the gene matches. Looked up from germline, CDR1 is MGHDK and CDR2 is SYGVNS. This CDR3 is CASSERQGAIEAFF. CDR3 DNA sequence: TGTGCCAGCAGTGAAAGGCAGGGGGCCATTGAAGCTTTCTTT.

This chain connects TRBV6-1 to TRBJ1-3; 7 nucleotides agree with TRBD1. The CDR3 runs 15 residues. CDR1 and CDR2 from the germline V gene are MNHNS and SASEGT. The V and J ends lost 3 bases and 1 base, in that order; junction bases with no gene match: 3. CDR3 nucleotides: TGTGCCAGCAGTGACACAGGGGATTCTGGAAACACCATATATTTT. Protein product: CASSDTGDSGNTIYF.

The chain is built from TRBV4-2 and TRBJ2-3, with 8 positions matching TRBD2. The CDR3 totals 15 residues. Germline values: CDR1 LGHNA, CDR2 YNFKEQ. V gave up 0 bases and J gave up 8 bases; unmatched junction bases: 7. CDR3 DNA: TGTGCCAGCAGCCAAGAAGCGGGAGTGGAGTTTACGCAGTATTTT. This codes for CASSQEAGVEFTQYF.